Below are 13 T cell receptor beta chains sequenced from a single sample in a study of vaccination and CD4 T cells after COVID-19. Which antigens these TCRs recognize remains unknown. Documented treatment: approximately 9-day PBMC culture with coronavirus spike peptide pools or control peptides (ViraFEST assay). An unexposed donor provided the CD4+ T cells, which were collected before the COVID-19 pandemic (2011-2018). Oncomine TCR Beta short-read sequencing was applied to DNA from cultured CD4+ T cells. TCRdb recomputed calls from the PCR reads with MiXCR, one row per CDR3 protein. The top ten hold about two fifths of the sample, which has around 6,100 distinct CDR3 sequences, approximately 47% seen once. The sequencing input was CD4+ T cells from blood, cultured in vitro. These receptors were obtained from a human donor in good health.

This chain uses TRBV1 with TRBJ2-7. TRBV1 is a documented pseudogene. This CDR3 is built from 13 residues. The CDR3 is CTSSQTVSYEQYF. The CDR3 DNA reads as TGCACCAGCAGCCAAACAGTCTCCTACGAGCAGTACTTC.

This clonotype was recorded a few times. The CDR3 region is CASSYDRGTEAFF. DNA of the CDR3: TGTGCCAGCAGCTACGACAGGGGCACTGAAGCTTTCTTT. This chain links TRBV6-5 with TRBJ1-1, with 8 nucleotides matching TRBD1. CDR1 MNHEY and CDR2 SVGAGI come from the germline V gene. The CDR3 has 13 amino acids. V trimming: 6 bases; J trimming: 4 bases; junction bases outside the gene matches: 4.

J is TRBJ2-7 and V is TRBV6-1; D may be TRBD1 or TRBD2 (5 bases each). Trimming took off 6 bases at V and 5 bases at J, with 17 bases between the two ends. The CDR3 is made up of 14 amino acids. Germline V gene lookup returns CDR1 MNHNS and CDR2 SASEGT. CDR3 sequence: CASSPYGARNEQYF. CDR3 in DNA: TGTGCCAGCAGCCCATACGGGGCGAGAAACGAGCAGTACTTC.

The chain carries TRBV6-5 and TRBJ2-3; possible D gene TRBD1, 6 bases. The CDR3 contains 15 residues. Germline CDR1 reads MNHEY; CDR2 reads SVGAGI. V lost 4 bases, J lost 2 bases, and 13 bases lay in between. CDR3 protein: CASSSLGGFTDTQYF. CDR3 DNA: TGTGCCAGCAGTTCCCTAGGGGGTTTCACAGATACGCAGTATTTT.

This clonotype was seen more than once but under ten times. The CDR3 nucleotides read TGTGCCAGCAGTGACTCTAGCGGGGGCACAGATACGCAGTATTTT. Its protein is CASSDSSGGTDTQYF. The chain has TRBV6-4 and TRBJ2-3; 8 bases agree with TRBD2. Germline-derived CDR1 and CDR2 are MRHNA and SNTAGT. Germline trimming cut 0 bases from V and 1 base from J; bases unmatched to any gene: 0. This CDR3 is built from 15 residues.

This clonotype was detected a few times. CDR3: CASSENQYNEQFF. The CDR3 bases are TGCGCCAGCAGTGAGAATCAGTACAATGAGCAGTTCTTC. The rearrangement joins TRBV10-1 to TRBJ2-1; D unclear. The germline V gene encodes CDR1 WNHNN and CDR2 SYGVQD (reference sequence). Trimming cost V 2 bases and J 4 bases, with 6 bases left between them. The CDR3 extends over 13 amino acids.

The chain carries TRBV10-3 and TRBJ1-6; no firm D call. V lost 2 bases and J lost 9, with 8 bases in between. CDR3 length equals 13 residues. The V gene's germline CDR1 is ENHRY and CDR2 SYGVKD. The CDR3 nucleotides read TGTGCCATCAGTGAGGGACCACGTTCACCCCTCCACTTT. Translating gives CAISEGPRSPLHF.

A few counts support this clonotype. The rearrangement joins TRBV7-9 to TRBJ1-1, with 7 nucleotides matching TRBD1. CDR3 length: 14 residues. CDR1 and CDR2 from the germline V gene are SEHNR and FQNEAQ (reference sequence). V shed 8 bases and J 0 bases; nucleotides not matched to a gene: 6. For the CDR3, the DNA is TGTGCCAGCGGTTCGGGACAGCTGAACACTGAAGCTTTCTTT. As protein: CASGSGQLNTEAFF.

This sequence joins TRBV12-3 or TRBV12-4 and TRBJ1-2, with D maybe TRBD1 (6 bases). V was cut by 5 bases and J by 7 bases, with 20 bases left in between. This CDR3 spans 15 amino acids. CDR3 bases: TGTGCCAGCAGTCAAACCCCCGACAGGAGTAGTGGCTACACCTTC. The encoded protein is CASSQTPDRSSGYTF.

V usage is TRBV6-5 and J usage is TRBJ1-2; D might be TRBD1 (6 bases). CDR3 length: 16 amino acids. CDR1 is MNHEY and CDR2 is SVGAGI in the germline V gene. V lost 2 bases and J 3 bases, leaving 16 bases between the germline ends. The CDR3 loop reads CASSYGGPQGDYGYTF. The CDR3 DNA follows: TGTGCCAGCAGTTACGGGGGGCCCCAAGGAGACTATGGCTACACCTTC.

This chain joins TRBV7-3 and TRBJ2-1; 8 nucleotides align to TRBD2. Germline V gene lookup returns CDR1 SGHTA and CDR2 FQGTGA. The CDR3 consists of 12 residues. The ends lost 5 bases at V and 12 bases at J; junction bases unmatched: 6. The CDR3 DNA reads as TGTGCCAGCAGCGTACCGGGGGGGCGGCAGTTCTTC. This sequence encodes CASSVPGGRQFF.

This clonotype was counted only a few times. The chain joins TRBV19 to TRBJ1-2; a weak D match, TRBD1 (5 bases). The CDR3 contains 12 residues. CDR1 LNHDA and CDR2 SQIVND come from the germline V gene (reference sequence). The V end was cut by 4 bases, the J end by 9 bases, with 12 bases between. CDR3 coding DNA: TGTGCCAGTAGTAGATTCGACAGCCGCTACACCTTC. Its translation: CASSRFDSRYTF.

This clonotype was picked up a small number of times. The chain uses TRBV7-6 and TRBJ1-6, with a tentative D call TRBD1 (6 bases). In germline, CDR1 is SGHVS, CDR2 FNYEAQ. The CDR3 sequence is 15 residues long. The V gene lost 6 bases and the J gene lost 6 bases, with 15 bases spanning the gap. CDR3 protein: CASRSTGSPNSPLHF. CDR3 bases: TGTGCCAGCAGATCCACAGGGTCACCTAATTCACCCCTCCACTTT.